The 21 T cell receptor beta chains below come from one sample, sequenced in a study of glioma-infiltrating T cells. Using RNA template, CDR3s of TCR alpha and beta were amplified with iRepertoire arm-PCR. TCRdb re-called the multiplex PCR reads through MiXCR, storing one row per CDR3 protein. The sample holds about 130,000 distinct CDR3 sequences, 24% seen once. Sequencing was carried out using glioma tissue, nonneoplastic brain tissue, or PBMCs (not recorded which). Receptors were obtained from a human donor with low-grade glioma or glioblastoma, undergoing nonglioma brain surgery, or in good health (not recorded which).

The sample holds many counts of this clonotype. This CDR3 reads CSAREELYNEQFF. CDR3 DNA sequence: TGCAGTGCTAGAGAGGAGCTGTACAATGAGCAGTTCTTC. The genes are TRBV20-1 and TRBJ2-1; D call uncertain. Trimming took 0 bases from V and 4 from J, leaving 7 bases between them. CDR1 and CDR2 from the germline V gene are DFQATT and SNEGSKA (reference sequence). CDR3 length: 13 residues.

The CDR3 region is CASSDRGSSYGYTF. CDR3 nucleotide sequence: TGTGCCAGCAGTGACAGGGGTTCAAGCTATGGCTACACCTTC. The chain is built from TRBV7-9 and TRBJ1-2; 8 bases align to TRBD1. The CDR3 runs 14 residues. From germline, CDR1 is SEHNR and CDR2 FQNEAQ (reference sequence). The junction had 7 bases not matched to a gene; V was cut back by 6 bases and J by 4 bases.

The CDR3 reads CASSQVNLRRRGLPLHF. CDR3 coding DNA: TGTGCCAGCAGTCAAGTCAATTTGCGGCGGCGGGGTTTACCCCTCCACTTT. The rearrangement uses TRBV27 and TRBJ1-6; D is uncertain. Germline CDR1 MNHEY, CDR2 SMNVEV (reference sequence). CDR3 length equals 17 residues. With 5 bases removed from V and 12 bases from J, the gap between germline ends came to 26 bases.

The chain has TRBV7-2 and TRBJ1-6, with a weak D call TRBD1 (5 bases). Germline V gene lookup returns CDR1 SGHTA and CDR2 FQGNSA. The CDR3 is made up of 15 amino acids. V lost 2 bases and J 7 bases, leaving 12 bases between the germline ends. CDR3 nucleotides: TGTGCCAGCAGCTTACGCCGACAGACCAATTCACCCCTCCACTTT. Protein product: CASSLRRQTNSPLHF.

This clonotype was seen only a few times. The CDR3 bases are TGTGCCAGCAGCTCCGCTTCCGGGACTAGAGGGTACAATGAGCAGTTCTTC. Protein: CASSSASGTRGYNEQFF. The V and J genes are TRBV7-8 and TRBJ2-1; 8 bases line up with TRBD2. Looked up from germline, CDR1 is SGHVS and CDR2 is FQNEAQ. CDR3 size: 17 residues. V shed 4 bases and J 4 bases; nucleotides not matched to a gene: 12.

A note on this clonotype: With a much larger clone just one base away, this may be a read error. This chain joins TRBV15 and TRBJ2-3; D is undetermined. Germline V CDR1 and CDR2: LNHNV, YYDKDF (reference sequence). The length of the CDR3 is 15 residues. Trimming removed 8 bases at V and 3 bases at J, with 18 bases between. CDR3 sequence (DNA): TGTGCCACCGGTCCGACCGGGCGCCGGACAGATACGCAGTATTTT. This translates into CATGPTGRRTDTQYF.

This clonotype showed up many times. The J gene is TRBJ2-1, the V gene TRBV15, with D uncertain. Germline values: CDR1 LNHNV, CDR2 YYDKDF (reference sequence). V lost 0 bases and J lost 4, with 10 bases in between. This CDR3 is built from 15 residues. This CDR3 reads CATSRENVGYNEQFF. The CDR3 DNA follows: TGTGCCACCAGCAGAGAAAACGTAGGGTACAATGAGCAGTTCTTC.

At least ten counts were recorded for this clonotype. This chain connects TRBV4-1 to TRBJ2-1, with D possibly being TRBD1 or TRBD2 (5 bases each). V dropped 1 base and J dropped 8 bases, with 18 bases sitting between them. CDR3 length: 16 residues. Germline V CDR1 and CDR2: MGHRA, YSYEKL. The CDR3 DNA follows: TGCGCCAGCAGCCAAGTACCGGGACCCATCCTTGATGAGCAGTTCTTC. Translated, it gives CASSQVPGPILDEQFF.

The V and J genes are TRBV12-3 or TRBV12-4 and TRBJ2-3; 7 bases line up with TRBD1. The CDR3 is 14 residues long. V gave up 7 bases and J gave up 2 bases; unmatched junction bases: 6. The CDR3 nucleotides are TGTGCCAGCACCCACAGGGGCCCCACAGATACGCAGTATTTT. Amino acids: CASTHRGPTDTQYF.

This chain links TRBV2 with TRBJ1-5; 11 nucleotides match TRBD1. Germline values: CDR1 SNHLY, CDR2 FYNNEI. The CDR3 has 16 residues. After removal of 8 bases from V and 6 bases from J, the junction contained 12 bases not matched to a gene. CDR3 residues: CASLPPGTGGVQPQHF. CDR3 coding DNA: TGTGCCAGCCTACCTCCCGGGACAGGGGGGGTTCAGCCCCAGCATTTT. The full variable domain, its missing parts supplied by reference TRBV2 and TRBJ1-5, is EPEVTQTPSHQVTQMGQEVILRCVPISNHLYFYWYRQILGQKVEFLVSFYNNEISEKSEIFDDQFSVERPDGSNFTLKIRSTKLEDSAMYFCASLPPGTGGVQPQHFGDGTRLSIL.

The table lists this clonotype with a few counts. The chain uses TRBV28 and TRBJ2-5; D may match TRBD1 or TRBD2 (5 bases each). Germline V CDR1 and CDR2: MDHEN, SYDVKM. Trimming removed 6 bases at V and 7 bases at J, with 15 bases between. This CDR3 is 13 amino acids long. The CDR3 nucleotides are TGTGCCAGCAGAACAGAGGGACCGGGGACCCAGTACTTC. Translated, it gives CASRTEGPGTQYF.

V usage is TRBV6-4 and J usage is TRBJ1-1; D gene unclear. The V gene's germline CDR1 is MRHNA and CDR2 SNTAGT. This CDR3 is built from 13 residues. V dropped 2 bases and J dropped 0 bases, with 4 bases sitting between them. This chain's CDR3 is CASSDGLNTEAFF. CDR3 sequence (DNA): TGTGCCAGCAGTGACGGACTGAACACTGAAGCTTTCTTT.

The V gene is TRBV7-6, the J gene TRBJ2-2; D perhaps matches TRBD2 (5 bases). V lost 5 bases and J lost 1, with 14 bases in between. The CDR3 length is 16 residues. Germline lookup yields CDR1 SGHVS and CDR2 FNYEAQ. The CDR3 nucleotides read TGTGCCAGCAGCACCCGCCGGGGAGTGAACACCGGGGAGCTGTTTTTT. It codes for CASSTRRGVNTGELFF.

The genes are TRBV6-5 and TRBJ2-5; no definite D call. There are 12 residues in the CDR3. V was cut by 2 bases and J by 11 bases, with 12 bases left in between. Germline V gives CDR1 MNHEY, CDR2 SVGAGI. Written as DNA, the CDR3 is TGTGCCAGCAGTTACGAGAAGCTGGGGCAGTACTTC. It specifies CASSYEKLGQYF.

This clonotype was recorded many times. The V gene is TRBV20-1, the J gene TRBJ2-3; TRBD2 matches 8 bases. In germline, CDR1 is DFQATT, CDR2 SNEGSKA (reference sequence). The CDR3 is 13 residues long. Unmatched junction bases numbered 4, after V lost 5 bases and J lost 3 bases. CDR3 loop: CSASGGGTDTQYF. The CDR3 DNA reads as TGCAGTGCTTCGGGGGGGGGGACAGATACGCAGTATTTT.

Concerning this clonotype itself: Being one base from a much bigger clone, this may be a read error. The rearrangement uses TRBV20-1 and TRBJ2-3; 11 bases fit TRBD2. J gave up 6 bases and V 7 bases, and 12 bases lay outside the gene matches. The CDR3 totals 15 residues. Germline loops: CDR1 DFQATT, CDR2 SNEGSKA (reference sequence). The CDR3 DNA reads TGCAGTGACTCCCCGACTAGCGGGGACCTGGATACGCAGTATTTT. Translation gives CSDSPTSGDLDTQYF.

Only a few counts were recorded for this clonotype. V usage is TRBV7-9 and J usage is TRBJ2-7, with D tentatively TRBD1 (6 bases). The V gene's germline CDR1 is SEHNR and CDR2 FQNEAQ (reference sequence). Between the trimmed V and J ends, which lost 3 bases and 5 bases, there was a span of 14 bases. The CDR3 is 14 amino acids. This CDR3 is CASSFWGPENEQYV. DNA for the CDR3: TGTGCCAGCAGCTTCTGGGGGCCAGAGAACGAGCAGTACGTC.

On this clonotype: Given a much more abundant clone one base away, this may be a read error. The chain combines TRBV28 with TRBJ1-1, with D perhaps TRBD1 (5 bases). The CDR3 length is 15 residues. Germline loops: CDR1 MDHEN, CDR2 SYDVKM. CDR3 in DNA: TGTACCAGCAGTTTATCGGGGTTGGCAGGGACTGAAGCTTTCTTT. Encoded protein: CTSSLSGLAGTEAFF.

This chain connects TRBV19 to TRBJ1-6; 9 bases align to TRBD1. The CDR3 has 15 residues. V gave up 5 bases and J gave up 10 bases; unmatched junction bases: 9. The germline CDR1 and CDR2 sequences are LNHDA and SQIVND (reference sequence). As DNA, the CDR3 is TGTGCCAGTAGTCCCCCGGGACAGGGCGGATCACCCCTCCACTTT. Protein product: CASSPPGQGGSPLHF.

In its sample, this clonotype was seen many times. The CDR3 loop reads CASSSHDTHPDGYTF. The CDR3 coding sequence is TGTGCCAGCAGCTCACACGACACCCACCCGGATGGCTACACCTTC. The chain carries TRBV28 and TRBJ1-2; D is unresolved. The CDR3 has 15 residues. The V gene lost 6 bases and the J gene lost 6 bases, with 20 bases spanning the gap. Germline assignment: CDR1 MDHEN and CDR2 SYDVKM.

The V and J genes are TRBV11-2 and TRBJ1-1, with unresolved D. The CDR3 spans 13 residues. CDR1 is SGHAT, CDR2 FQNNGV, per germline. Trimming took off 7 bases at V and 3 bases at J, with 12 bases between the two ends. CDR3 loop: CASTRFGDTEAFF. CDR3 bases: TGTGCCAGCACAAGGTTCGGGGACACTGAAGCTTTCTTT.